This TCR beta chain was profiled in a study of cytomegalovirus exposure and HLA in healthy donors. Assay: immunoSEQ multiplex PCR; the TCRdb copy retains only in-frame clones and omits some. The sample has 120,000 to 150,000 clones; about 89% are singletons. CDR3 length: 13 residues. Germline V CDR1 and CDR2: ENHRY, SYGVKD. Losses at the gene ends were 6 bases for V and 2 bases for J; bases not matched to a gene: 4. The chain uses TRBV10-3 and TRBJ2-7; 7 nucleotides line up with TRBD1. The TCR was taken from a woman between 18 and 29 years old in good health and CMV-seropositive. What was sequenced was PBMCs. The CDR3 DNA is TGTGCCATCAGCCGACAGGGAGCCTACGAGCAGTACTTC. It specifies CAISRQGAYEQYF.